The present entry profiles one T cell receptor beta chain with its context. This sample was included in a study of Tregs in tolerant kidney transplant recipients. Unstimulated Tregs (CD4+CD25+CD127-) and CD4+CD25- non-Tregs were sorted from PBMCs. TCRdb's table, derived via immunoSEQ multiplex PCR, lists solely in-frame clones and lacks some. The sample has some 250,000 clones; around 82% are singletons. CDR3 length equals 15 residues. Germline V gene data show CDR1 as SGHKS and CDR2 as YYEKEE (reference sequence). V lost 5 bases and J lost 1, with 15 bases in between. The specimen sequenced was CD4+ T cells from blood. The receptor was isolated from a human donor in good health. The V gene is TRBV5-5, the J gene TRBJ1-1; TRBD1 is a possible D gene (6 bases). The CDR3 sequence is CASRLTGTQNTEAFF. CDR3 bases: TGTGCCAGCAGACTTACCGGGACACAGAACACTGAAGCTTTCTTT. The complete variable domain, with remaining parts taken from reference TRBV5-5 and TRBJ1-1, reads DAGVTQSPTHLIKTRGQQVTLRCSPISGHKSVSWYQQVLGQGPQFIFQYYEKEERGRGNFPDRFSARQFPNYSSELNVNALLLGDSALYLCASRLTGTQNTEAFFGQGTRLTVV.